This TCR beta chain was obtained from a study of blood T cell repertoires in COVID-19. About the research overall: The cDNA or gDNA used as material had been derived from T cells, B-cell-depleted T cells, or PBMCs.

Germline CDR1 SGHTA, CDR2 FQGNSA. V trimming: 5 bases; J trimming: 2 bases; junction bases outside the gene matches: 4. There are 16 residues in the CDR3. Authors' analysis steps: It was from reference gene primer amplification that nucleated cell counts were estimated. Assay: immunoSEQ multiplex PCR; the TCRdb copy retains only in-frame clones and omits some. The V and J calls and clone size were taken over from that table, and D and trimming were inferred from the DNA. Here the sample spans 120,000 or so clones, approximately 90% being singletons. J is TRBJ2-2 and V is TRBV7-2; TRBD2 matches 11 bases. This sequence was found in a woman aged 45-65 years with acute or convalescent COVID-19. The specimen was peripheral blood. CDR3 loop: CASSATSGTNTGELFF. In DNA form, the CDR3 reads TGTGCCAGCAGCGCGACTAGCGGGACAAACACCGGGGAGCTGTTTTTT.